Below are 26 T cell receptor beta chains sequenced from a single sample in a study of blood T cell repertoires in COVID-19. The method was immunoSEQ multiplex PCR; TCRdb's version includes in-frame clones alone and lacks a portion of them. The sample holds 210,000 or so clones, around 80% seen once. The specimen was peripheral blood. All receptors derive from a woman aged 40 to 49 with acute or convalescent COVID-19.

This clone was seen only once. The chain has TRBV27 and TRBJ2-7; D remains ambiguous. V was shortened by 2 bases and J by 3 bases, with 11 bases between the two germline ends. Germline V lookup: CDR1 MNHEY, CDR2 SMNVEV (reference sequence). This CDR3 region has 14 residues. CDR3 loop: CASSLTGFGYEQYF. In DNA form, the CDR3 reads TGTGCCAGCAGTTTAACCGGGTTTGGCTACGAGCAGTACTTC.

V gene TRBV5-4 combines with J gene TRBJ2-5; a weak D match, TRBD1 (7 bases). This CDR3 spans 15 amino acids. V lost 1 base, J lost 1 base, and 11 bases lay in between. CDR1 is SGHNT and CDR2 is YYREEE in the germline V gene (reference sequence). As DNA, the CDR3 is TGTGCCAGCAGCTTGTGGGGGGACAGCCAAGAGACCCAGTACTTC. As protein: CASSLWGDSQETQYF.

As concerns this clone: This sample includes further DNA sequences coding for the same CDR3. The CDR3 DNA reads TGTGCCAGCTCACCCGGACAGGGGGATGGCTACACCTTC. Its translation is CASSPGQGDGYTF. The chain carries TRBV18 and TRBJ1-2, with 10 bases matching TRBD1. CDR1 is KGHSH and CDR2 is LQKENI in the germline V gene. With V trimmed by 3 bases and J by 6 bases, 1 base remained unmatched. This CDR3 is 13 amino acids long.

The chain joins TRBV21-1 to TRBJ2-2; TRBD1 is the table's D call, not checked against the DNA. TRBV21-1 counts as a pseudogene. The CDR3 is 17 residues long. CDR3 bases: TGTGCCAGCAGCAACGGCTCGTCAGGGCCGGACACCGGGGAGCTGTTTTTT. It is translated as CASSNGSSGPDTGELFF.

The chain carries TRBV5-6 and TRBJ2-7; 9 bases align to TRBD2. Germline CDR1 is SGHDT and CDR2 is YYEEEE. There are 14 residues in the CDR3. The V and J ends lost 2 bases and 1 base, in that order; junction bases with no gene match: 1. The CDR3 protein is CASSFLAGSYEQYF. For the CDR3, the DNA is TGTGCCAGCAGCTTCCTAGCGGGGTCCTACGAGCAGTACTTC.

The chain recombines TRBV3-1 (or the pseudogene TRBV3-2) with TRBJ2-1, with TRBD2 matching over 14 bases. CDR1 is LGHDT and CDR2 is YNNKEL in the germline V gene (reference sequence). The CDR3 has 16 residues. Germline trimming cut 5 bases from V and 7 bases from J; bases unmatched to any gene: 7. This CDR3 reads CASSRRGLAGENEQFF. The CDR3 nucleotides read TGTGCCAGCAGCAGAAGGGGACTAGCGGGGGAAAATGAGCAGTTCTTC.

V and J are TRBV2 and TRBJ1-3; D may be TRBD1 (5 bases). Trimming removed 4 bases from V and 4 bases from J, with 8 bases in between. The CDR3 has 13 amino acids. Germline values: CDR1 SNHLY, CDR2 FYNNEI. In DNA, the CDR3 is TGTGCCAGCAGTGCAGGGATCGGAAACACCATATATTTT. Translating it yields CASSAGIGNTIYF. Complete variable domain (other parts from reference TRBV2 and TRBJ1-3): EPEVTQTPSHQVTQMGQEVILRCVPISNHLYFYWYRQILGQKVEFLVSFYNNEISEKSEIFDDQFSVERPDGSNFTLKIRSTKLEDSAMYFCASSAGIGNTIYFGEGSWLTVV.

The chain has TRBV7-6 and TRBJ2-7; tentatively, D is TRBD1 (5 bases). This CDR3 has 15 residues. Germline V lookup: CDR1 SGHVS, CDR2 FNYEAQ. Between the trimmed V and J ends, which lost 5 bases and 2 bases, there was a span of 16 bases. The CDR3 DNA follows: TGTGCCAGCAGCCAAACAGGCCTAAAAACCTACGAGCAGTACTTC. Amino acids: CASSQTGLKTYEQYF.

This CDR3 reads CASSVGLDTGEYF. DNA of the CDR3: TGTGCCAGCAGCGTAGGACTGGACACTGGGGAGTACTTC. The chain has TRBV9 and TRBJ2-4, with D possibly being TRBD1 (5 bases). The CDR3 sequence is 13 residues long. Trimming stripped 0 bases from V and 14 bases from J, with 15 bases between. The germline V gene has CDR1 SGDLS and CDR2 YYNGEE.

V gene TRBV7-2 combines with J gene TRBJ1-2; a weak D match, TRBD1 (6 bases). The V end was cut by 1 base, the J end by 4 bases, with 13 bases between. Germline V gives CDR1 SGHTA, CDR2 FQGNSA. The CDR3 has 15 amino acids. CDR3 protein: CASSLGGGGSYGYTF. For the CDR3, the DNA is TGTGCCAGCAGCTTAGGTGGGGGCGGGAGCTATGGCTACACCTTC.

This clone was counted a few times. The gene calls are TRBV10-3 and TRBJ2-7, with TRBD1 matching over 8 bases. The CDR3 is made up of 14 amino acids. Trimming removed 8 bases from V and 1 base from J; junction bases left unmatched: 7. Germline V gene sequence: CDR1 ENHRY, CDR2 SYGVKD. The CDR3 protein is CAISAGQGSYEQYF. The CDR3 nucleotides read TGTGCCATCTCGGCAGGACAGGGATCCTACGAGCAGTACTTC.

The chain couples TRBV7-8 to TRBJ1-4; D perhaps matches TRBD1 (6 bases). V was shortened by 5 bases and J by 10 bases, with 14 bases between the two germline ends. This CDR3 has 13 amino acids. Germline assignment: CDR1 SGHVS and CDR2 FQNEAQ. CDR3 nucleotides: TGTGCCAGCAGCCGGACAGCCGTGGGAAAACTGTTTTTT. Its translation: CASSRTAVGKLFF.

This chain uses TRBV15 with TRBJ1-1, with 8 bases fitting TRBD1. This CDR3 has 15 residues. In germline, CDR1 is LNHNV, CDR2 YYDKDF (reference sequence). J gave up 3 bases and V 1 base, and 4 bases lay outside the gene matches. CDR3 coding DNA: TGTGCCACCAGCAGAGGGGACAGGCGAGACACTGAAGCTTTCTTT. This codes for CATSRGDRRDTEAFF.

In this sample, this clone turned up once. The rearrangement uses TRBV5-5 and TRBJ2-5; 7 positions match TRBD2. Germline trimming cut 1 base from V and 4 bases from J; bases unmatched to any gene: 10. The CDR3 contains 16 residues. Germline V lookup: CDR1 SGHKS, CDR2 YYEKEE (reference sequence). CDR3 residues: CASSLLGAGRVETQYF. In nucleotides, the CDR3 is TGTGCCAGCAGCTTGTTGGGAGCGGGAAGGGTAGAGACCCAGTACTTC.

The sample holds a few counts of this clone. The V and J genes are TRBV27 and TRBJ1-4; TRBD1 aligns across 10 bases. The junction had 2 bases not matched to a gene; V was cut back by 2 bases and J by 8 bases. The CDR3 is made up of 14 amino acids. In germline, CDR1 is MNHEY, CDR2 SMNVEV (reference sequence). CDR3 residues: CASSLDRGREKLFF. The CDR3 DNA follows: TGTGCCAGCAGTTTAGACAGGGGGCGGGAAAAACTGTTTTTT.

In DNA, the CDR3 is TGTGCCAGCTCACGGGGACTAGCGGGTTCGAACACCGGGGAGCTGTTTTTT. Translating it yields CASSRGLAGSNTGELFF. The chain links TRBV18 to TRBJ2-2, with 12 bases that match TRBD2. The germline V gene encodes CDR1 KGHSH and CDR2 LQKENI. The length of the CDR3 is 17 residues. Trimming took 4 bases from V and 0 from J; bases not matched to a gene: 3.

This chain links TRBV30 with TRBJ1-2; D not certain. The CDR3 length is 13 residues. Germline V lookup: CDR1 GTSNPN, CDR2 SVGIG (reference sequence). Trimming stripped 0 bases from V and 2 bases from J, with 7 bases between. Written as DNA, the CDR3 is TGTGCCTGGAGTGTAACCAGAAACTATGGCTACACCTTC. It encodes CAWSVTRNYGYTF.

Here the CDR3 reads CASSLSGGYTF. In DNA form, the CDR3 reads TGTGCCAGCAGCTTATCCGGTGGCTACACCTTC. V usage is TRBV11-3 and J usage is TRBJ1-2; D is unclear. V was cut by 2 bases and J by 7 bases, with 5 bases left in between. In germline, CDR1 is SGHNT, CDR2 YENEEA. This CDR3 has 11 amino acids.

The CDR3 loop reads CASSVGETEAFF. The CDR3 DNA follows: TGTGCCAGCAGCGTAGGGGAGACTGAAGCTTTCTTT. V gene TRBV9 combines with J gene TRBJ1-1; D unclear. CDR3 length: 12 amino acids. V was clipped by 0 bases and J by 5 bases, with 5 bases between them. CDR1 and CDR2 from the germline V gene are SGDLS and YYNGEE.

This clone has just one count. The rearrangement uses TRBV10-3 and TRBJ2-6; perhaps TRBD1 as D (6 bases). V lost 4 bases to trimming and J lost 0 bases, with 28 bases between them. CDR3 length: 22 residues. CDR1 and CDR2 from the germline V gene are ENHRY and SYGVKD. The chain's CDR3 is CAISAPGQRPFKSPSGANVLTF. The CDR3 DNA is TGTGCCATCAGTGCTCCGGGACAACGACCTTTCAAAAGCCCCTCTGGGGCCAACGTCCTGACTTTC.

This clone was recorded a few times. The chain employs TRBV19 and TRBJ1-2, with TRBD1 matching 9 bases. The CDR3 runs 13 residues. Unmatched junction bases numbered 9, after V lost 9 bases and J lost 7 bases. Germline lookup yields CDR1 LNHDA and CDR2 SQIVND (reference sequence). The DNA of the CDR3 is TGTGCCAGCACCGGGACAGGGAAGGGTGGCTACACCTTC. Translating it yields CASTGTGKGGYTF.

This clone occurred once. The chain carries TRBV6-1 and TRBJ2-2; D perhaps matches TRBD1 (6 bases). This CDR3 contains 16 residues. Germline loops: CDR1 MNHNS, CDR2 SASEGT. The V end was cut by 1 base, the J end by 4 bases, with 13 bases between. CDR3 region: CASSEVGFRGTGELFF. CDR3 bases: TGTGCCAGCAGTGAAGTGGGGTTCAGGGGCACCGGGGAGCTGTTTTTT.

There are many counts of this clone. CDR3 coding DNA: TGTGCCAGCAGGGACAGGGTTCGGCACGAGCAGTACTTC. It translates to CASRDRVRHEQYF. The V call is TRBV2, the J call TRBJ2-7; 8 nucleotides line up with TRBD1. Germline CDR1 reads SNHLY; CDR2 reads FYNNEI. The CDR3 extends over 13 amino acids. Trimming took 6 bases from V and 5 from J; bases not matched to a gene: 6.

The chain links TRBV6-4 to TRBJ1-1, with 9 nucleotides matching TRBD1. This CDR3 has 13 residues. The germline V gene encodes CDR1 MRHNA and CDR2 SNTAGT. Unmatched junction bases numbered 4, after V lost 6 bases and J lost 5 bases. CDR3 in DNA: TGTGCCAGCAGGGGACAGGGTGAAACTGAAGCTTTCTTT. Translated, it gives CASRGQGETEAFF.

V and J are TRBV30 and TRBJ2-7; D may be TRBD1 (5 bases). Looked up from germline, CDR1 is GTSNPN and CDR2 is SVGIG (reference sequence). Trimming left V 2 bases short and J 3 bases short, with 8 bases between. The CDR3 is 12 residues long. CDR3 loop: CAWSIGVYEQYF. CDR3 in DNA: TGTGCCTGGAGTATAGGGGTCTACGAGCAGTACTTC. The complete variable domain, with remaining parts taken from reference TRBV30 and TRBJ2-7, reads SQTIHQWPATLVQPVGSPLSLECTVEGTSNPNLYWYRQAAGRGLQLLFYSVGIGQISSEVPQNLSASRPQDRQFILSSKKLLLSDSGFYLCAWSIGVYEQYFGPGTRLTVT.

This chain connects TRBV3-1 (or the pseudogene TRBV3-2) to TRBJ2-5; 8 nucleotides match TRBD2. CDR3 length: 14 amino acids. Germline lookup yields CDR1 LGHDT and CDR2 YNNKEL (reference sequence). With 6 bases clipped from V and 2 bases from J, the junction kept 5 bases outside the gene matches. The CDR3 is CASRLRGGQETQYF. Here the CDR3 DNA reads TGTGCCAGCAGGTTACGGGGGGGACAAGAGACCCAGTACTTC.